The 6 T cell receptor beta chains given below trace back to one sample, sequenced in a study of T cells in Graves' hyperthyroidism and ophthalmopathy. Amplified regions were TCR beta CDR3 sequences from RNA transcripts. RT-PCR in the first round (using the HTBI primer set) targeted the TCR CDR3. TCRdb reprocessed the multiplex PCR reads via MiXCR and lists one record per CDR3 protein. The sample lists under 350,000 distinct CDR3 sequences; approximately 22% were seen once. Source material: blood. Receptors originate from a woman between 45 and 65 years old with Graves' hyperthyroidism.

This clonotype was detected many times. This rearrangement joins TRBV6-1 to TRBJ1-1; 7 positions agree with TRBD1. The CDR3 loop spans 15 amino acids. V shed 2 bases, J shed 4 bases, and the junction held 7 bases outside the gene matches. Germline-derived CDR1 and CDR2 are MNHNS and SASEGT. The CDR3 region is CASSERPGGTTEAFF. In DNA, the CDR3 is TGTGCCAGCAGTGAAAGGCCAGGGGGGACCACTGAAGCTTTCTTT.

This clonotype was seen a single time. CDR3: CASSGPGQRGTYYGYTF. The CDR3 region has the DNA TGTGCCAGCAGTGGCCCTGGACAGAGGGGGACCTATTATGGCTACACCTTC. The gene calls are TRBV6-1 and TRBJ1-2, with a weak D call TRBD1 (6 bases). The V gene's germline CDR1 is MNHNS and CDR2 SASEGT. With 4 bases removed from V and 5 bases from J, the gap between germline ends came to 23 bases. The CDR3 sequence is 17 residues long.

The V call is TRBV7-2, the J call TRBJ2-1, with 15 bases lining up with TRBD2. This CDR3 has 16 amino acids. Per the germline V gene, CDR1 is SGHTA and CDR2 is FQGNSA. V lost 6 bases and J lost 10; bases outside the gene matches: 10. CDR3 in amino acids: CASRPGLAGGWGEQFF. The CDR3 bases are TGTGCCAGCAGACCCGGACTAGCGGGAGGGTGGGGGGAGCAGTTCTTC.

This clonotype was seen at least ten times. The J gene is TRBJ1-4, the V gene TRBV11-2; 9 bases fit TRBD1. V lost 1 base and J lost 8; bases outside the gene matches: 5. The V gene's germline CDR1 is SGHAT and CDR2 FQNNGV. This CDR3 region has 15 residues. This CDR3 reads CASSLGGQGKEKLFF. The CDR3 DNA reads as TGTGCCAGCAGCTTAGGGGGACAGGGAAAAGAAAAACTGTTTTTT.

This clonotype occurred many times. This rearrangement joins TRBV20-1 to TRBJ1-6; a weak D match, TRBD1 (5 bases). The CDR3 totals 14 residues. In germline, CDR1 is DFQATT, CDR2 SNEGSKA (reference sequence). Trimming removed 3 bases from V and 9 bases from J, with 15 bases in between. In nucleotides, the CDR3 is TGCAGTGCTAGGTCAGGGTCTTCTGGTTCACCCCTCCACTTT. Its protein is CSARSGSSGSPLHF.

The sample holds many counts of this clonotype. V is TRBV7-2 and J is TRBJ2-1, with no clear D. There are 14 residues in the CDR3. Deletions cut 3 bases from V and 3 bases from J, with 9 bases between. CDR1 SGHTA and CDR2 FQGNSA come from the germline V gene. The CDR3 is CASSFPGDYNEQFF. The CDR3, as DNA: TGTGCCAGCAGCTTCCCGGGTGACTACAATGAGCAGTTCTTC.